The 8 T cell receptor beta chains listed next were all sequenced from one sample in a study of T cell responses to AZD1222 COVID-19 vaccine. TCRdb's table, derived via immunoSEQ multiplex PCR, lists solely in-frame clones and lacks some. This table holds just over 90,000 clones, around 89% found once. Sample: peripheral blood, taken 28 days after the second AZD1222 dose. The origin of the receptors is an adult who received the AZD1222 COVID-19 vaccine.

The CDR3 DNA follows: TGTGCCAGCAGTTTCAGGGGAACCGGGGAGCTGTTTTTT. Residues: CASSFRGTGELFF. The chain links TRBV6-5 to TRBJ2-2; possible D gene TRBD1, 6 bases. CDR3 size: 13 residues. Germline loops: CDR1 MNHEY, CDR2 SVGAGI. V dropped 4 bases and J dropped 5 bases, with 8 bases sitting between them.

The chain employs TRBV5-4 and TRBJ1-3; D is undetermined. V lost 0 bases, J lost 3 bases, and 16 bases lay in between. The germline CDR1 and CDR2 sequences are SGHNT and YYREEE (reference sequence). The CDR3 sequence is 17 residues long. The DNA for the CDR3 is TGTGCCAGCAGCTTGGGGGGTGGCAGTTTGATTGGAAACACCATATATTTT. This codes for CASSLGGGSLIGNTIYF.

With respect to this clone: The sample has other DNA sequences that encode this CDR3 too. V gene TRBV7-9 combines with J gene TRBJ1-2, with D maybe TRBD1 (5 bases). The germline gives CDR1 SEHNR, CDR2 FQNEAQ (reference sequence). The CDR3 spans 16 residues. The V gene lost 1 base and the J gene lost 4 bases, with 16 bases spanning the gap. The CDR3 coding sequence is TGTGCCAGCAGCTTAGTCGCGGGGAGGGGAGGCTATGGCTACACCTTC. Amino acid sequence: CASSLVAGRGGYGYTF.

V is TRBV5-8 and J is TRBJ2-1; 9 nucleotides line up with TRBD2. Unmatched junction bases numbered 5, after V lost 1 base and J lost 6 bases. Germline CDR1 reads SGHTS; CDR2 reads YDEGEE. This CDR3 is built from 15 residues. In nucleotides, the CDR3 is TGTGCCAGCAGCTTGAGACTAGCGGCGGCCAATGAGCAGTTCTTC. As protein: CASSLRLAAANEQFF.

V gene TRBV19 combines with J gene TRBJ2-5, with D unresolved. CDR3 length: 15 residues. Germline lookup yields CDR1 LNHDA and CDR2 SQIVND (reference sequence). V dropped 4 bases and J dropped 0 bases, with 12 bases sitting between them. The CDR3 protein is CASSNSGENQETQYF. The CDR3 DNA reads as TGTGCCAGTAGTAATTCGGGCGAAAACCAAGAGACCCAGTACTTC.

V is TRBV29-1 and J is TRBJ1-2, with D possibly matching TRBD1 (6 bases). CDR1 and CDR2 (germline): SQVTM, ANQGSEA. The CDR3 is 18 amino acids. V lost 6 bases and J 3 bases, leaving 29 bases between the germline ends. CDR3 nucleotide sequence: TGCAGCGTGATGAATTTGGGGGGGGCCCGAGACTTAGACTATGGCTACACCTTC. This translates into CSVMNLGGARDLDYGYTF. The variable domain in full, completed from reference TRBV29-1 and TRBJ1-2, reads SAVISQKPSRDICQRGTSLTIQCQVDSQVTMMFWYRQQPGQSLTLIATANQGSEATYESGFVIDKFPISRPNLTFSTLTVSNMSPEDSSIYLCSVMNLGGARDLDYGYTFGSGTRLTVV.

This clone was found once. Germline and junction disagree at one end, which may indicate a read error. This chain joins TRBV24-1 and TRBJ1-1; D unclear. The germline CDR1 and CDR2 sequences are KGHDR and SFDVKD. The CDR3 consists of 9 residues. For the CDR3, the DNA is TGTGCCACCGGTGAGGAAGCTTTCTTT. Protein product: CATGEEAFF.

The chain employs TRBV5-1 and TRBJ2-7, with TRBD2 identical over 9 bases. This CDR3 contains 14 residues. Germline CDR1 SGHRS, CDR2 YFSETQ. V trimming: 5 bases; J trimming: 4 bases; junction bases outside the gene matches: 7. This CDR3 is CASRVAGDLYEQYF. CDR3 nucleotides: TGCGCCAGCAGGGTAGCGGGAGATTTGTACGAGCAGTACTTC.